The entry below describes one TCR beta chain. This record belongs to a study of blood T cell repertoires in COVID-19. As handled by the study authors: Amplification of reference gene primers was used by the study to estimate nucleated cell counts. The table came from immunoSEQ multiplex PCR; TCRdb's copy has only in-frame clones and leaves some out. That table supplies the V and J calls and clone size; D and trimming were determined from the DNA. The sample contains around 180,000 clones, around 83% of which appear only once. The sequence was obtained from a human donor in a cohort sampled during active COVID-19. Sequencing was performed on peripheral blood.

The CDR3 coding sequence is TGTGCCAGCACAAGGGGTGGGGAGCAGTACTTC. Its protein product is CASTRGGEQYF. This sequence joins TRBV6-5 and TRBJ2-7, with TRBD1 as a possible D gene (5 bases). CDR3 length: 11 amino acids. Germline loops: CDR1 MNHEY, CDR2 SVGAGI. Trimming left V 7 bases short and J 7 bases short, with 11 bases between.